In this sample, the clone carrying this T cell receptor (beta chain) turned up a few times. Its antigen remains unknown. TCRdb called the 5' RACE reads again in MiXCR, with one record for every CDR3 protein. The table lists around 350,000 distinct CDR3 sequences, around 10% of them singletons, with roughly 18% in the top ten. The data originate from a study of T cells after yellow fever vaccination. The wider study: Fractions of limited cellularity were prepared by means of SMART-Seq v4 Ultra Low Input.

Study-wide findings and caveats: A limited proportion of clonotypes was detected within both the CD4 and CD8 compartments. Most primary-vaccination clones reappeared after the booster (about 95% CD4, about 87% CD8). The secondary T-cell response peaked on day 5, not day 15, but was weaker.

The clonotype comes from a man in his late teens or twenties who received the YFV17D yellow fever vaccine. Sequences were derived from PBMCs, sampled on the day of the first yellow fever vaccination.

In DNA, the CDR3 is TGCGCCAGCAGCTATACCGGGACAGGGGGGCACACCGGGGAGCTGTTTTTT. This encodes CASSYTGTGGHTGELFF. The V gene is TRBV5-1, the J gene TRBJ2-2; 11 nucleotides agree with TRBD1. The CDR3 has 17 amino acids. From germline, CDR1 is SGHRS and CDR2 YFSETQ. With 3 bases clipped from V and 3 bases from J, the junction kept 7 bases outside the gene matches.